These 15 T cell receptor beta chains were all obtained from the same sample, sequenced in a study of blood T cell repertoires in COVID-19 (dated by TCRdb to 2018 to 2020). Library prep was done by the immunoSEQ multiplex PCR assay. TCRdb took over this immuneACCESS table, retaining in-frame rearrangements with V and J assigned. Such tables are incomplete; in checked studies, under half of the missing clones stem from an unresolved V gene, and the remainder is unexplained. This sample has over 200,000 clones in its table, and nearly 85% of those were observed once. Clones ranked in the top ten supply 1.3% of the sample. Sequenced material: peripheral blood. The source of these receptors is a woman in her twenties or thirties with COVID-19, enrolled during active disease.

The CDR3 here is CASSETQGAGEQYF. The CDR3 DNA sequence: TGCGCCAGCAGTGAGACACAGGGAGCCGGCGAGCAGTACTTC. The chain uses TRBV10-2 and TRBJ2-7; perhaps TRBD1 as D (6 bases). This CDR3 is built from 14 residues. Germline-derived CDR1 and CDR2 are WSHSY and SAAADI. The V gene lost 2 bases and the J gene lost 6 bases, with 14 bases spanning the gap.

A remark on this clone: The junction and the germline gene differ at one end; a read error may be behind it. V gene TRBV5-6 combines with J gene TRBJ1-5; 9 nucleotides match TRBD1. This CDR3 has 15 amino acids. Germline loops: CDR1 SGHDT, CDR2 YYEEEE. CDR3 sequence (DNA): TGTGCCAGCAGCTTGGCGGGACAGGGAGCCGGGTACGTGGATTTT. Protein: CASSLAGQGAGYVDF.

The chain couples TRBV4-2 to TRBJ2-7, with 10 nucleotides matching TRBD1. J lost 6 bases, V lost 0 bases, and 11 bases had no gene match. The CDR3 length is 17 residues. Germline V lookup: CDR1 LGHNA, CDR2 YNFKEQ. The CDR3 loop is CASSQDGRGQGGFEQYF. DNA for the CDR3: TGTGCCAGCAGCCAAGACGGGAGAGGACAGGGGGGCTTCGAGCAGTACTTC.

The DNA for the CDR3 is TGCGCCAGCAGCCAGGGGTTCCGGGACAGGGGAAGAGATACGCAGTATTTT. Encoded protein: CASSQGFRDRGRDTQYF. J is TRBJ2-3 and V is TRBV4-3; 10 bases align to TRBD1. Germline trimming cut 3 bases from V and 5 bases from J; bases unmatched to any gene: 11. CDR1 LGHNA and CDR2 YSLEER come from the germline V gene. The CDR3 is made up of 17 amino acids.

This chain uses TRBV28 with TRBJ2-7; D is uncertain. Trimming removed 2 bases from V and 3 bases from J, with 11 bases in between. The CDR3 spans 14 residues. Germline V CDR1 and CDR2: MDHEN, SYDVKM. In nucleotides, the CDR3 is TGTGCCAGCAGTTTAATCGGCGGAAGCTACGAGCAGTACTTC. Translated: CASSLIGGSYEQYF. The variable domain in full, with the rest retrieved from reference TRBV28 and TRBJ2-7, is DVKVTQSSRYLVKRTGEKVFLECVQDMDHENMFWYRQDPGLGLRLIYFSYDVKMKEKGDIPEGYSVSREKKERFSLILESASTNQTSMYLCASSLIGGSYEQYFGPGTRLTVT.

The rearrangement joins TRBV6-4 to TRBJ1-6; 9 bases agree with TRBD1. The CDR3 runs to 18 residues. Per germline, CDR1 MRHNA and CDR2 SNTAGT. The trim removed 2 bases at V and 5 bases at J, leaving 10 bases unmatched. CDR3 sequence reads: CASSDGGQGKGNNSPLHF. The CDR3 DNA reads TGTGCCAGCAGTGACGGTGGACAGGGGAAAGGGAATAATTCACCCCTCCACTTT.

This clone showed up just a few times. J is TRBJ2-7 and V is TRBV20-1; 9 nucleotides line up with TRBD1. From germline, CDR1 is DFQATT and CDR2 SNEGSKA (reference sequence). The junction had 15 bases not matched to a gene; V was cut back by 6 bases and J by 6 bases. This CDR3 spans 15 amino acids. As DNA, the CDR3 is TGCAGTGCAAGTTCACAGGGGGCGTTAGGGGCCGAGCAGTACTTC. Its protein product is CSASSQGALGAEQYF.

The chain links TRBV7-9 to TRBJ1-2; D might be TRBD1 (6 bases). The germline CDR1 and CDR2 sequences are SEHNR and FQNEAQ (reference sequence). V lost 5 bases and J 4 bases, leaving 20 bases between the germline ends. The CDR3 spans 16 residues. This chain's CDR3 is CASSSSKTGVIYGYTF. The CDR3 region has the DNA TGTGCCAGCAGCAGTTCTAAGACAGGAGTGATCTATGGCTACACCTTC.

This chain connects TRBV7-8 to TRBJ1-5; D possibly corresponds to TRBD1 (5 bases). Trimming took off 6 bases at V and 8 bases at J, with 20 bases between the two ends. Germline V gene lookup returns CDR1 SGHVS and CDR2 FQNEAQ. This CDR3 has 15 amino acids. CDR3 amino acids: CASRHVSGRGEPQHF. The CDR3 region has the DNA TGTGCCAGCAGACACGTCAGCGGGAGAGGGGAGCCCCAGCATTTT.

This clone was detected only a few times. The chain is built from TRBV19 and TRBJ2-5, with TRBD1 identical over 9 bases. Germline CDR1 and CDR2: LNHDA and SQIVND (reference sequence). J was trimmed by 4 bases and V by 5 bases; bases with no gene match: 8. CDR3 size: 15 residues. CDR3 nucleotide sequence: TGTGCCAGTAGTTTGACAGGGGGTTTCGCAGAGACCCAGTACTTC. The encoded protein is CASSLTGGFAETQYF.

This chain connects TRBV2 to TRBJ1-2, with a tentative D call TRBD1 (5 bases). Germline V gene sequence: CDR1 SNHLY, CDR2 FYNNEI. The CDR3 spans 14 residues. V was cut by 5 bases and J by 6 bases, with 16 bases left in between. CDR3 amino acids: CASSYLPGGDGYTF. The CDR3, as DNA: TGTGCCAGCAGTTATCTTCCCGGGGGGGATGGCTACACCTTC.

J is TRBJ1-6 and V is TRBV4-3; 7 bases are a match to TRBD1. This CDR3 region has 15 residues. Germline V gene data show CDR1 as LGHNA and CDR2 as YSLEER. V gave up 3 bases and J gave up 6 bases; unmatched junction bases: 5. CDR3: CASSHLTGANSPLHF. In nucleotides, the CDR3 is TGCGCCAGCAGCCACCTAACAGGGGCTAATTCACCCCTCCACTTT.

This chain uses TRBV7-2 with TRBJ1-5; D is undetermined. V lost 0 bases and J 6 bases, leaving 6 bases between the germline ends. The CDR3 covers 13 residues. Germline V lookup: CDR1 SGHTA, CDR2 FQGNSA. The CDR3 bases are TGTGCCAGCAGCTTAGCCCTTTTTCAGCCCCAGCATTTT. Its translation is CASSLALFQPQHF.

The chain recombines TRBV4-3 with TRBJ1-5; D may be TRBD1 (5 bases). Trimming left V 8 bases short and J 0 bases short, with 14 bases between. This CDR3 is 15 amino acids long. Germline V gene sequence: CDR1 LGHNA, CDR2 YSLEER. The CDR3 DNA reads as TGCGCCAGCTCCCGACAGCACAATAGCAATCAGCCCCAGCATTTT. It yields the protein CASSRQHNSNQPQHF.

This chain joins TRBV3-1 (or the pseudogene TRBV3-2) and TRBJ1-2, with D perhaps matching TRBD1 (6 bases). Per the germline V gene, CDR1 is LGHDT and CDR2 is YNNKEL (reference sequence). CDR3 length: 13 residues. The germline V and J ends were trimmed by 5 bases and 2 bases, with 9 bases remaining between them. In DNA form, the CDR3 reads TGTGCCAGCAGCTATACAGGGAACTATGGCTACACCTTC. It specifies CASSYTGNYGYTF.